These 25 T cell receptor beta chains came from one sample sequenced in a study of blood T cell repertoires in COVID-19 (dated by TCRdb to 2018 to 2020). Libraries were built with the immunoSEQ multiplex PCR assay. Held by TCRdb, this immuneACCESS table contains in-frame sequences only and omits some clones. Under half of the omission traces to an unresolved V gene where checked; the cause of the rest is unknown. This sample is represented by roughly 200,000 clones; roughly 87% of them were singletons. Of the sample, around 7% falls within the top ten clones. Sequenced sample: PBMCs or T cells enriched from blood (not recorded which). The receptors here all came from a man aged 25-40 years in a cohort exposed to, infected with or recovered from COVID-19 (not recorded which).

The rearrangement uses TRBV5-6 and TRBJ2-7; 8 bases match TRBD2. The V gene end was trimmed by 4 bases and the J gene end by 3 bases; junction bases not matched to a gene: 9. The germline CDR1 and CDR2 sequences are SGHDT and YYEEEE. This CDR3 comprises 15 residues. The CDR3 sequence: CASSTLAGRYYEQYF. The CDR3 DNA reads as TGTGCCAGCAGCACTTTAGCGGGAAGGTACTACGAGCAGTACTTC.

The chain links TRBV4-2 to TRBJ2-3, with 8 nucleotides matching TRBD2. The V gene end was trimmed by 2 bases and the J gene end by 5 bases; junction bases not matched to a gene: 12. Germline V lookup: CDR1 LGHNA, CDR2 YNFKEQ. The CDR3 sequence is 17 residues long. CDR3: CASSQLDGSGIRDTQYF. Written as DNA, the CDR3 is TGTGCCAGCAGCCAACTGGACGGTAGCGGGATTCGAGATACGCAGTATTTT.

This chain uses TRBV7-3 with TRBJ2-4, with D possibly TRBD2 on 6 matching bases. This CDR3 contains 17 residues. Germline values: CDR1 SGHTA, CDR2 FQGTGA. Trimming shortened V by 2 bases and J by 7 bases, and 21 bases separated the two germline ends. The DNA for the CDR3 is TGTGCCAGCAGCTTAGAAAGCCTAGCCGGGACTTTCAACATTCAGTACTTC. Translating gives CASSLESLAGTFNIQYF.

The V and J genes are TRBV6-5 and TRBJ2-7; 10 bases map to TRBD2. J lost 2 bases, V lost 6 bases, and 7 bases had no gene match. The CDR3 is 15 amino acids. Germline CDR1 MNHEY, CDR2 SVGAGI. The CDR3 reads CASRRGLAQTYEQYF. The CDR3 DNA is TGTGCCAGCAGACGGGGACTAGCGCAGACCTACGAGCAGTACTTC.

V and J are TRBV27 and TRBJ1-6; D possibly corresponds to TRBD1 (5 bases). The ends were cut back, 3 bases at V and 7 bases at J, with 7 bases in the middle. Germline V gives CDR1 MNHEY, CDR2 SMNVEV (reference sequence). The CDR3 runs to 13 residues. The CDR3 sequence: CASSFGHNSPLHF. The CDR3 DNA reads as TGTGCCAGCAGTTTTGGACACAATTCACCCCTCCACTTT.

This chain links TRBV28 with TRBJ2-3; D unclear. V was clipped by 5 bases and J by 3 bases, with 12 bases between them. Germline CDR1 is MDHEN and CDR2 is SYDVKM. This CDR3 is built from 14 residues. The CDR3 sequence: CASSTLGGTDTQYF. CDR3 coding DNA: TGTGCCAGCAGTACTCTCGGCGGAACAGATACGCAGTATTTT. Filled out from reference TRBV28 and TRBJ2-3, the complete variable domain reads DVKVTQSSRYLVKRTGEKVFLECVQDMDHENMFWYRQDPGLGLRLIYFSYDVKMKEKGDIPEGYSVSREKKERFSLILESASTNQTSMYLCASSTLGGTDTQYFGPGTRLTVL.

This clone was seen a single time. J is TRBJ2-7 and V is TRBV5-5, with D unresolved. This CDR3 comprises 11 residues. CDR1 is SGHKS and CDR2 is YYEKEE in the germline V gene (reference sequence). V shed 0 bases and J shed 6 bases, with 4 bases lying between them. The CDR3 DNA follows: TGTGCCAGCAGCTTGGCTTCCGAGCAGTACTTC. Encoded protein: CASSLASEQYF.

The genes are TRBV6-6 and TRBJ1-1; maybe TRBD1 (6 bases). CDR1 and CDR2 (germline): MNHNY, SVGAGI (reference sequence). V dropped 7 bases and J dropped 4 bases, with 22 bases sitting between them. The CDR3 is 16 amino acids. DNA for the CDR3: TGTGCCAGCAACAACGGGGGGCAGGGGTGGGTCACTGAAGCTTTCTTT. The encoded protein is CASNNGGQGWVTEAFF.

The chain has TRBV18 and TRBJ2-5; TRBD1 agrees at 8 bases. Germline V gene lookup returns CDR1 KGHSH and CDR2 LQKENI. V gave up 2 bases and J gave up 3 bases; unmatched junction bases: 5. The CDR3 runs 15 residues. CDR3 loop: CASSPGQGAKETQYF. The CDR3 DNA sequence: TGTGCCAGCTCACCAGGGCAGGGGGCGAAAGAGACCCAGTACTTC.

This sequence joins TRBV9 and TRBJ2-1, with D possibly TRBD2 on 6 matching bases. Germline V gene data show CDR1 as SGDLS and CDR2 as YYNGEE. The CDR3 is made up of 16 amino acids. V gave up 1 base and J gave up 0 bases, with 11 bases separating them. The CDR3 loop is CASSVRDGSSYNEQFF. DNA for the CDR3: TGTGCCAGCAGCGTACGAGACGGGAGCTCCTACAATGAGCAGTTCTTC.

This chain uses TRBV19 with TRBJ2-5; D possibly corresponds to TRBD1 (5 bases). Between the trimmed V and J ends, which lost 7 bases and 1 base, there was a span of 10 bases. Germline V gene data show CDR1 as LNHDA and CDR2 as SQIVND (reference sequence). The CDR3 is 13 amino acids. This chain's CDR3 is CASMGRSQETQYF. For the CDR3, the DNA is TGTGCCAGTATGGGGCGGTCCCAAGAGACCCAGTACTTC.

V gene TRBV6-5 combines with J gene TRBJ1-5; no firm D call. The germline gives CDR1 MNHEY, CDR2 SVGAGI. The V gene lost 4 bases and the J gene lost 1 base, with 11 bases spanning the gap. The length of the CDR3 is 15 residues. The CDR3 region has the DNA TGTGCCAGCAGTTCTGGGAGGCGGAGCAATCAGCCCCAGCATTTT. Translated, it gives CASSSGRRSNQPQHF.

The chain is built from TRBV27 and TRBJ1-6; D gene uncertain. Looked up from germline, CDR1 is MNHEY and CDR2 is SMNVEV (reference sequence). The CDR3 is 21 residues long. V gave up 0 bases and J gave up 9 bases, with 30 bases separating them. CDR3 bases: TGTGCCAGCAGTTTATCGTTCCTCAGTGGGAGGGCGGCCTCTTTCGGTTCACCCCTCCACTTT. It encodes CASSLSFLSGRAASFGSPLHF.

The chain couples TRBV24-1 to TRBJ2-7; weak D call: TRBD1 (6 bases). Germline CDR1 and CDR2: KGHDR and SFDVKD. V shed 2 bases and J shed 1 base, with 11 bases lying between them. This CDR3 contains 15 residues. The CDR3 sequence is CATSDSAQGSYEQYF. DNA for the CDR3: TGTGCCACCAGTGATTCCGCACAGGGATCCTACGAGCAGTACTTC.

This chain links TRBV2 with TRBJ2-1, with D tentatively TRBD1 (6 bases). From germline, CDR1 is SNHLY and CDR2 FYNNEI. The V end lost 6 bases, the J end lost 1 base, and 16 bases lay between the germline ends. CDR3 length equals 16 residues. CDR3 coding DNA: TGTGCCAGCAGGCCCGAACAGGGTTCGTCCTACAATGAGCAGTTCTTC. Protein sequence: CASRPEQGSSYNEQFF.

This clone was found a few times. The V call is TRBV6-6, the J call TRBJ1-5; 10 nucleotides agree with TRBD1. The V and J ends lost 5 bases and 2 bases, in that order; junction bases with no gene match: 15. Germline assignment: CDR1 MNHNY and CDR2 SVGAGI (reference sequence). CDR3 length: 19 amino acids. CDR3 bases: TGTGCCAGCAGTCAACGACAGGGGGCGCGTGCGGGGGGCAATCAGCCCCAGCATTTT. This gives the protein CASSQRQGARAGGNQPQHF.

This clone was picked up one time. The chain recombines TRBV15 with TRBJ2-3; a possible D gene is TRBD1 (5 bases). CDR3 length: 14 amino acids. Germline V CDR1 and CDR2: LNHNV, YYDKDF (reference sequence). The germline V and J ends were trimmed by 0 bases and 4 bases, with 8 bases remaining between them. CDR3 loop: CATSRDQGSDTQYF. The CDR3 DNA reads TGTGCCACCAGCAGAGATCAGGGCTCAGATACGCAGTATTTT.

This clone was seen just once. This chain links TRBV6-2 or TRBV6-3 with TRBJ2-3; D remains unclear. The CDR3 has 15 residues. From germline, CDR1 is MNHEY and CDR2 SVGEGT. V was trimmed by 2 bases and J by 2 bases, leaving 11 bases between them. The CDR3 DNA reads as TGTGCCAGCAGTTACGGAGCTTTTCACACAGATACGCAGTATTTT. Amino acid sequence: CASSYGAFHTDTQYF.

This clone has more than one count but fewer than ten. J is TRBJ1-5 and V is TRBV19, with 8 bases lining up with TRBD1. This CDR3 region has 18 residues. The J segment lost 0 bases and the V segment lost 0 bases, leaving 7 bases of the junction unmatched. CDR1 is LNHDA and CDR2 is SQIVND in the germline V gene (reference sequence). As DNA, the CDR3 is TGTGCCAGTAGTATAGACAGGGGGCTTGGGAATAGCAATCAGCCCCAGCATTTT. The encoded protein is CASSIDRGLGNSNQPQHF.

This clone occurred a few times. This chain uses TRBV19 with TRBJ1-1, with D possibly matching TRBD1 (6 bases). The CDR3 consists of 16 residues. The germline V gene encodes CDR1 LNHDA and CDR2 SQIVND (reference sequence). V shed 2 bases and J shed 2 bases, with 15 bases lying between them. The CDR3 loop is CASSIYGGGYNTEAFF. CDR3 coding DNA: TGTGCCAGTAGTATATACGGCGGGGGCTACAACACTGAAGCTTTCTTT. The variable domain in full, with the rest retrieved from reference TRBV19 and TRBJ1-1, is DGGITQSPKYLFRKEGQNVTLSCEQNLNHDAMYWYRQDPGQGLRLIYYSQIVNDFQKGDIAEGYSVSREKKESFPLTVTSAQKNPTAFYLCASSIYGGGYNTEAFFGQGTRLTVV.

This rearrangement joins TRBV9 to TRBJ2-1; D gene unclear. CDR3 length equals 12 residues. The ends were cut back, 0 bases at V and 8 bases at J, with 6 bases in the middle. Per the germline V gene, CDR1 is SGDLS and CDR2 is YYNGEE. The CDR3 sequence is CASSVGGDEQFF. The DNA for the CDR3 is TGTGCCAGCAGCGTAGGTGGAGATGAGCAGTTCTTC.

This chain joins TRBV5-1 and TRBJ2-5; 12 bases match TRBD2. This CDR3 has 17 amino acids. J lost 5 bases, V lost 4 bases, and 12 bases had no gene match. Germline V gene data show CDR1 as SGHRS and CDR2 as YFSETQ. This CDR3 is CASSQTWASGRVETQYF. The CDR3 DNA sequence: TGCGCCAGCAGCCAGACATGGGCTAGCGGGAGGGTGGAGACCCAGTACTTC.

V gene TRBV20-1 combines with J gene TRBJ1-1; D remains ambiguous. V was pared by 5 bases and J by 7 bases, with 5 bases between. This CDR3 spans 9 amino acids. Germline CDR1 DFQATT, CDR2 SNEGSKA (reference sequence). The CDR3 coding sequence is TGCAGTGCTGAGGATGAAGCTTTCTTT. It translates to CSAEDEAFF.

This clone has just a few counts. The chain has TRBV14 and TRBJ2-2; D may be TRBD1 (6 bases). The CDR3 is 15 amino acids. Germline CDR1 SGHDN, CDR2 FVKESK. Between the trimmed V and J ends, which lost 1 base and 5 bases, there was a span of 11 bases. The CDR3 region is CASSQAWGRTGELFF. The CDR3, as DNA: TGTGCCAGCAGCCAAGCCTGGGGGCGGACCGGGGAGCTGTTTTTT.

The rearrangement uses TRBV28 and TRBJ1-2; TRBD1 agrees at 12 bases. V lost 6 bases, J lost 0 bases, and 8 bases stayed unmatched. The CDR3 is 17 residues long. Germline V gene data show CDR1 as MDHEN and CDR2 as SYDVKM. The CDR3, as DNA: TGTGCCAGCAGGGTGGGGACAGGGGGCCCCTCTAACTATGGCTACACCTTC. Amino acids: CASRVGTGGPSNYGYTF.